One and the same sample provided the 15 T cell receptor beta chains below, sequenced in a study of vaccination and CD4 T cells after COVID-19. CD4+ T cells that had been cultured provided DNA sequenced with the Oncomine TCR Beta short-read assay. TCRdb called the PCR reads again in MiXCR, with one record for every CDR3 protein. The table shows about 21,000 distinct CDR3 sequences, with approximately 48% occurring only once. No antigens are known for them. The treatment denotes: approximately 10-day PBMC culture with coronavirus spike peptide pools or control peptides (ViraFEST assay). Specimen: CD4+ T cells from blood, cultured in vitro, collected before SARS-CoV-2 vaccination. The receptor source for this set is a human donor who received a COVID-19 vaccine.

The sample holds one count of this clonotype. This chain uses TRBV2 with TRBJ2-7; D perhaps matches TRBD2 (6 bases). V dropped 4 bases and J dropped 6 bases, with 13 bases sitting between them. This CDR3 is built from 13 residues. In germline, CDR1 is SNHLY, CDR2 FYNNEI. CDR3: CASSVPTSPEQYF. Written as DNA, the CDR3 is TGTGCCAGCAGTGTCCCGACTAGTCCCGAGCAGTACTTC.

The table lists this clonotype with a few counts. The rearrangement uses TRBV20-1 and TRBJ1-5, with TRBD1 identical over 7 bases. The germline V gene has CDR1 DFQATT and CDR2 SNEGSKA (reference sequence). After removal of 2 bases from V and 3 bases from J, the junction contained 4 bases not matched to a gene. The CDR3 loop spans 14 amino acids. CDR3: CSARPGQSNQPQHF. CDR3 sequence (DNA): TGCAGTGCTAGACCGGGACAGTCCAATCAGCCCCAGCATTTT.

This clonotype was observed a few times. V usage is TRBV5-4 and J usage is TRBJ2-5, with 16 bases lining up with TRBD2. Germline trimming cut 0 bases from V and 7 bases from J; bases unmatched to any gene: 6. The germline gives CDR1 SGHNT, CDR2 YYREEE (reference sequence). The CDR3 spans 17 residues. CDR3 protein: CASSLAGLAGGPGTQYF. CDR3 DNA: TGTGCCAGCAGCTTGGCGGGACTAGCGGGGGGGCCTGGGACCCAGTACTTC.

There are a few counts of this clonotype. This rearrangement joins TRBV11-3 to TRBJ2-7, with D unclear. Germline-derived CDR1 and CDR2 are SGHNT and YENEEA. This CDR3 has 14 amino acids. Deletions cut 6 bases from V and 4 bases from J, with 16 bases between. The DNA of the CDR3 is TGTGCCAGCAGTCACGGGCCACCACTATACGAGCAGTACTTC. Translated: CASSHGPPLYEQYF.

The V call is TRBV25-1, the J call TRBJ1-2; tentatively, D is TRBD1 (5 bases). V was pared by 2 bases and J by 4 bases, with 17 bases between. Germline lookup yields CDR1 MGHDK and CDR2 SYGVNS. The CDR3 runs to 16 residues. The CDR3 is CASSEGTDPRAYGYTF. The CDR3 region has the DNA TGTGCCAGCAGTGAAGGGACCGATCCAAGGGCCTATGGCTACACCTTC.

In its sample, this clonotype was seen a few times. The gene calls are TRBV29-1 and TRBJ1-1, with 8 bases matching TRBD1. The CDR3 totals 14 residues. Germline-derived CDR1 and CDR2 are SQVTM and ANQGSEA. The ends lost 4 bases at V and 7 bases at J; junction bases unmatched: 11. The CDR3 here is CSVVVGQGGFEAFF. DNA of the CDR3: TGCAGCGTTGTAGTAGGACAGGGAGGTTTTGAAGCTTTCTTT.

The V gene is TRBV11-3, the J gene TRBJ1-3; D might be TRBD1 (6 bases). V lost 5 bases and J 4 bases, leaving 15 bases between the germline ends. The CDR3 sequence is 15 residues long. The germline CDR1 and CDR2 sequences are SGHNT and YENEEA. The CDR3 is CASSGTLPAGNTIYF. CDR3 DNA: TGTGCCAGCAGCGGGACATTGCCTGCGGGAAACACCATATATTTT. The full variable domain, rest sourced from reference TRBV11-3 and TRBJ1-3, is EAGVVQSPRYKIIEKKQPVAFWCNPISGHNTLYWYLQNLGQGPELLIRYENEEAVDDSQLPKDRFSAERLKGVDSTLKIQPAELGDSAVYLCASSGTLPAGNTIYFGEGSWLTVV.

In its sample, this clonotype was seen a few times. V gene TRBV6-1 combines with J gene TRBJ1-2; no clear D gene. The germline V gene encodes CDR1 MNHNS and CDR2 SASEGT. Trimming cost V 7 bases and J 0 bases, with 15 bases left between them. The CDR3 has 15 amino acids. The CDR3 region has the DNA TGTGCCAGCAAAGGGTGGTCAGTGACTAACTATGGCTACACCTTC. As protein: CASKGWSVTNYGYTF.

The chain carries TRBV19 and TRBJ1-5, with D perhaps matching TRBD1 (5 bases). The CDR3 loop spans 16 amino acids. Trimming left V 5 bases short and J 0 bases short, with 14 bases between. Germline V gives CDR1 LNHDA, CDR2 SQIVND (reference sequence). The CDR3 loop is CASSLRGRNSNQPQHF. Here the CDR3 DNA reads TGTGCCAGTAGTCTCCGGGGGAGGAATAGCAATCAGCCCCAGCATTTT.

The rearrangement joins TRBV19 to TRBJ1-2, with 9 bases aligning to TRBD1. Unmatched junction bases numbered 10, after V lost 6 bases and J lost 2 bases. The CDR3 has 16 residues. CDR1 and CDR2 from the germline V gene are LNHDA and SQIVND (reference sequence). The CDR3, as DNA: TGTGCCAGTAGGACCTCGACAGGGGGAGGCAACTATGGCTACACCTTC. Its protein product is CASRTSTGGGNYGYTF.

The chain carries TRBV7-9 and TRBJ2-7; no firm D call. The V gene lost 3 bases and the J gene lost 11 bases, with 14 bases spanning the gap. The CDR3 length is 12 residues. Germline V gene sequence: CDR1 SEHNR, CDR2 FQNEAQ (reference sequence). The CDR3 loop reads CASSLLGIWEYF. The CDR3 nucleotides read TGTGCCAGCAGCTTGTTAGGCATCTGGGAGTACTTC.

This clonotype was detected only once. V is TRBV12-3 or TRBV12-4 and J is TRBJ2-1; D ambiguous. This CDR3 has 13 residues. Deletions cut 7 bases from V and 10 bases from J, with 17 bases between. The CDR3 DNA follows: TGTGCCAGCATTCTCGCCCCCACAGCGGAGCAGTTCTTC. Its translation is CASILAPTAEQFF.

This clonotype was seen a few times. V is TRBV15 and J is TRBJ2-5; D remains unclear. The ends were cut back, 0 bases at V and 5 bases at J, with 4 bases in the middle. The CDR3 loop spans 12 amino acids. Germline V gene data show CDR1 as LNHNV and CDR2 as YYDKDF (reference sequence). CDR3 in DNA: TGTGCCACCAGCAGAGATGGGGAGACCCAGTACTTC. This translates into CATSRDGETQYF.

The CDR3 protein is CASSRTSLKSSYNSPLHF. DNA of the CDR3: TGTGCCAGCAGCCGGACAAGTCTCAAGAGCTCCTATAATTCACCCCTCCACTTT. V is TRBV12-3 or TRBV12-4 and J is TRBJ1-6; D is possibly TRBD1 (5 bases). The CDR3 totals 18 residues. Trimming took off 6 bases at V and 0 bases at J, with 18 bases between the two ends.

The V and J genes are TRBV7-2 and TRBJ1-2; no clear D gene. CDR1 SGHTA and CDR2 FQGNSA come from the germline V gene. V shed 1 base and J shed 4 bases, with 10 bases lying between them. This CDR3 is built from 14 residues. The CDR3 region is CASSLERLGYGYTF. DNA of the CDR3: TGTGCCAGCAGCTTAGAAAGGCTGGGCTATGGCTACACCTTC.